This T cell receptor beta chain emerged from a study of T cells in tumors after PD-1 blockade. At the level of the study: Excluded were patients with checkpoint blockade, immunosuppressants, or radiotherapy or other anti-cancer therapy within 4 weeks. During anti-PD-1 treatment, some patients continued daily vismodegib 150 mg. Overall study results and limits: Peripheral recruitment is suggested, as some novel exhausted tumor clones were in pre-treatment blood.

Profiling relied on immunoSEQ multiplex PCR, and the TCRdb table lists in-frame clones only, not all of them. The table has about 48,000 clones, approximately 84% seen once. Turning to this clone: Its specificity is not known.

This CDR3 has 12 amino acids. Germline CDR1 MDHEN, CDR2 SYDVKM. V was pared by 6 bases and J by 4 bases, with 9 bases between. The origin of this receptor is a human donor with basal cell carcinoma. The chain couples TRBV28 to TRBJ1-2; a weak D match, TRBD1 (6 bases). The source material was PBMCs, sampled before anti-PD-1 treatment. The CDR3 coding sequence is TGTGCCAGCAGGCCAGGGGTCTATGGCTACACCTTC. Its protein is CASRPGVYGYTF.